This T cell receptor beta chain came from a study of glioma-infiltrating T cells after dendritic cell vaccination. This clone is a singleton in its sample. TCRdb's table, derived via immunoSEQ multiplex PCR, lists solely in-frame clones and lacks some. The sample gives over 90,000 clones, 65% to 85% of which show up once; roughly 5.9% is in the top ten. Germline loops: CDR1 SGHAT, CDR2 FQNNGV. CDR3 size: 12 residues. V lost 7 bases and J lost 9, with 13 bases in between. Time point given: after dendritic cell vaccination, including at tumor progression/relapse. V and J are TRBV11-2 and TRBJ2-1; no definite D call. This sequence originates from a human donor with glioblastoma. The input for sequencing was blood, taken after dendritic cell vaccination. This CDR3 is CASTDSTGEQFF. The CDR3 bases are TGTGCCAGCACTGACTCAACGGGTGAGCAGTTCTTC.